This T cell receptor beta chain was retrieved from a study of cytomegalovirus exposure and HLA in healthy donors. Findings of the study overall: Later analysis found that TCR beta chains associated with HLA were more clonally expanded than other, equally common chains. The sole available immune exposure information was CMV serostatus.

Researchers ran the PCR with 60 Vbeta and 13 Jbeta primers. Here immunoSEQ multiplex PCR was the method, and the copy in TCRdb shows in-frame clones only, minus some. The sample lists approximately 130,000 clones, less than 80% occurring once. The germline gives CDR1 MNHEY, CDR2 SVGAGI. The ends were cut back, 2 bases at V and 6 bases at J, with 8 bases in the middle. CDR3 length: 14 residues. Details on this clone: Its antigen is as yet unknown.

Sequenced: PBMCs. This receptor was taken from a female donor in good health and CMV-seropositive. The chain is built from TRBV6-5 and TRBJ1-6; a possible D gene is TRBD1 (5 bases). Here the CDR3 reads CASSYTDSNSPLHF. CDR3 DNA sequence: TGTGCCAGCAGTTACACTGACAGTAATTCACCCCTCCACTTT.